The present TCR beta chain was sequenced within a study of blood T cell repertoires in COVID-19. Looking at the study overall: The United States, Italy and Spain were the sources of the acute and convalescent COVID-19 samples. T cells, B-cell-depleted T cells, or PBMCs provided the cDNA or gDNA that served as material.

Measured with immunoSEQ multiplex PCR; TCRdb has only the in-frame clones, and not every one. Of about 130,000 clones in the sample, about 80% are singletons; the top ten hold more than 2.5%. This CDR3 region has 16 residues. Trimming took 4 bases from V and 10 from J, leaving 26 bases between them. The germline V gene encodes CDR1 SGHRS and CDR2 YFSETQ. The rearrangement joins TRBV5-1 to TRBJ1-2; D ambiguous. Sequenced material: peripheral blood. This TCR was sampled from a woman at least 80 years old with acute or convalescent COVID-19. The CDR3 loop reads CASSAGRPGKISFYTF. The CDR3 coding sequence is TGCGCCAGCAGCGCCGGACGACCGGGAAAAATTTCCTTCTACACCTTC. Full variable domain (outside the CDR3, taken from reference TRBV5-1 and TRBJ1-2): KAGVTQTPRYLIKTRGQQVTLSCSPISGHRSVSWYQQTPGQGLQFLFEYFSETQRNKGNFPGRFSGRQFSNSRSEMNVSTLELGDSALYLCASSAGRPGKISFYTFGSGTRLTVV.